This T cell receptor (beta chain) appears in the sequencing data of a study of metastatic and nonmetastatic thyroid tumors. Study-wide findings and caveats: The reported finding was significantly higher TCR beta diversity in malignant thyroid tumors relative to benign nodules, in blood and tumor.

Before thyroid surgery, none of the patients had received any treatment. The CDR3 runs 14 residues. Germline V gives CDR1 DFQATT, CDR2 SNEGSKA (reference sequence). V was cut by 0 bases and J by 3 bases, with 11 bases left in between. This clone was seen ten or more times. What it recognizes is unknown. TCRdb re-called the PCR reads with MiXCR. Among more than 70,000 clones listed, around 7.8% were seen once. The clonotype was recovered from a female donor with papillary thyroid cancer or a benign thyroid nodule (not recorded which). Some clones in this sample may be carry-over from other donors' samples. Sequenced sample: blood. This rearrangement joins TRBV20-1 to TRBJ2-5; unclear D gene. The CDR3 region has the DNA TGCAGTGCTAGAGATCTGAACACAGAAGAGACCCAGTACTTC. The encoded protein is CSARDLNTEETQYF.